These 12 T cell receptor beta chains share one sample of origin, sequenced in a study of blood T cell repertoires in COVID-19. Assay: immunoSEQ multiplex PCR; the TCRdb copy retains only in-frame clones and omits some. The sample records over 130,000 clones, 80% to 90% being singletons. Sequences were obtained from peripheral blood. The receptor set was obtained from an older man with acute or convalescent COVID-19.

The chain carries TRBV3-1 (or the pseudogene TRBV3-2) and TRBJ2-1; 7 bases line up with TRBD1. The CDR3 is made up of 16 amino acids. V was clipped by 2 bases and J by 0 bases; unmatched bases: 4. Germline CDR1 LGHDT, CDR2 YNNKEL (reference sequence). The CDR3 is CASSQRQGGSYNEQFF. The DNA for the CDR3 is TGTGCCAGCAGCCAAAGACAGGGCGGCTCCTACAATGAGCAGTTCTTC.

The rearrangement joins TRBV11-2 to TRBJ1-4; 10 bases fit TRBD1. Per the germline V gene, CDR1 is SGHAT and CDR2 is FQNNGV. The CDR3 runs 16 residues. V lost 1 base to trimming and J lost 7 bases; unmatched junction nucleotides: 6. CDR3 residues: CASSLVETGGGEKLFF. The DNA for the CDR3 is TGTGCCAGCAGCTTAGTCGAGACAGGGGGCGGTGAAAAACTGTTTTTT.

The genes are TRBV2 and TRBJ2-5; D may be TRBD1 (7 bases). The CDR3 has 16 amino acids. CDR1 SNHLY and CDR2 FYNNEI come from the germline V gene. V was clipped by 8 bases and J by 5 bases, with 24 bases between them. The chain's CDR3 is CASGRSAGGGRETQYF. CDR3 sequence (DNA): TGTGCCAGCGGGCGTTCGGCCGGAGGGGGCCGGGAGACCCAGTACTTC.

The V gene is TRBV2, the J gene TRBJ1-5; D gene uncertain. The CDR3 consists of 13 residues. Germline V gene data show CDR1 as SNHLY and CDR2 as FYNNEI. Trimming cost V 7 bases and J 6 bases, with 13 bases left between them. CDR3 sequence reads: CASTVGYGQPQHF. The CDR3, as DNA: TGTGCCAGCACGGTCGGGTACGGTCAGCCCCAGCATTTT.

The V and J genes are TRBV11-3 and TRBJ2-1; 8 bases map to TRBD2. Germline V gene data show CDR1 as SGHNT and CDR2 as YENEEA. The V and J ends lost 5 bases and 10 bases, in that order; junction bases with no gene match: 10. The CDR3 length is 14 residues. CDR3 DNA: TGTGCCAGCAGCCCTGAAGCGGGAGAAAACGAGCAGTTCTTC. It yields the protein CASSPEAGENEQFF.

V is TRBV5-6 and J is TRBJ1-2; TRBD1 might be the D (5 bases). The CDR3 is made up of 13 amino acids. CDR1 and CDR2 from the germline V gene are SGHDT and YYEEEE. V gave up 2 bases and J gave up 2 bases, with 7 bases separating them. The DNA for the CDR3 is TGTGCCAGCAGCTTTACAGGAAACTATGGCTACACCTTC. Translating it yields CASSFTGNYGYTF.

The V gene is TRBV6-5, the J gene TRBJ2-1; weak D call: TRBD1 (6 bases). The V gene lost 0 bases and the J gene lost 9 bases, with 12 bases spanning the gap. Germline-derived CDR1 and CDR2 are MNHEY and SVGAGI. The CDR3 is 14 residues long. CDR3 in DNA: TGTGCCAGCAGTTACTCGATACAGGGAAGTGAGCAGTTCTTC. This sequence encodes CASSYSIQGSEQFF.

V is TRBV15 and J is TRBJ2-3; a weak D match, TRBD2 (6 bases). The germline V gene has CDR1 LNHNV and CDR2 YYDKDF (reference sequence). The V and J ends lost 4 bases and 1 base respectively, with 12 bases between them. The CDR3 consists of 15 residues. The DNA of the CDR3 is TGTGCCACCAGCACCAGCGGGTATCGCACAGATACGCAGTATTTT. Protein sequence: CATSTSGYRTDTQYF.

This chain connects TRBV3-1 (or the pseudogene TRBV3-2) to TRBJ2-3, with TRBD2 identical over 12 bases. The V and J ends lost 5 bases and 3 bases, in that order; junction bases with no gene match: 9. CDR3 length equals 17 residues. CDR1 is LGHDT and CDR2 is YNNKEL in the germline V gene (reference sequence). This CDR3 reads CASSKRLAGAGTDTQYF. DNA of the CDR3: TGTGCCAGCAGCAAAAGACTAGCGGGAGCTGGGACAGATACGCAGTATTTT.

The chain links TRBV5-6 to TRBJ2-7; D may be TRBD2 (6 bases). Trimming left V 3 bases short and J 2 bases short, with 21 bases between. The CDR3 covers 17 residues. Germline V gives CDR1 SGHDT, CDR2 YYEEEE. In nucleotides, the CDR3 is TGTGCCAGCAGCTCTAGGGGACTGGACTATCTCGCCTACGAGCAGTACTTC. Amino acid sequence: CASSSRGLDYLAYEQYF.

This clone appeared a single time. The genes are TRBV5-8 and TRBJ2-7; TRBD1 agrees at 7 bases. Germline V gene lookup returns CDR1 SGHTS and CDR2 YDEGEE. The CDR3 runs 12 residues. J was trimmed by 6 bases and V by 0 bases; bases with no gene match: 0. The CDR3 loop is CASSLDRGEQYF. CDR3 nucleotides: TGTGCCAGCAGCTTGGACAGGGGCGAGCAGTACTTC.

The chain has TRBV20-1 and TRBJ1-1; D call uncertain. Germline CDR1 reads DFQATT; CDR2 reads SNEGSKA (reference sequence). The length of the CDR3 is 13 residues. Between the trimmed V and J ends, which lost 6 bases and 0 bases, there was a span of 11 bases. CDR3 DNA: TGCAGTGCCAGTCCTGGGCTGAACACTGAAGCTTTCTTT. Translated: CSASPGLNTEAFF.